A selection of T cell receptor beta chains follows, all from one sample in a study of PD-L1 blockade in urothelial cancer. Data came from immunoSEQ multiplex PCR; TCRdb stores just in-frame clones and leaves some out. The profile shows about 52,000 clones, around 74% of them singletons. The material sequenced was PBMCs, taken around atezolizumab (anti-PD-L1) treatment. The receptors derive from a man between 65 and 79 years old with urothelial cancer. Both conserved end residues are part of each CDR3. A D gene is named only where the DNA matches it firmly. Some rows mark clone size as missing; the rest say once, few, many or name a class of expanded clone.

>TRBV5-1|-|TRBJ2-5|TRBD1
CASSSQGETQYF
TGCGCCAGCAGCTCACAGGGGGAGACCCAGTACTTC
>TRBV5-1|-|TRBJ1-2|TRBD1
CASSDGQGNYGYTF
TGCGCCAGCAGCGATGGACAGGGGAACTATGGCTACACCTTC
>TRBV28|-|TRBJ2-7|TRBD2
CASQPSGLSYEQYF
TGTGCCAGCCAGCCTAGCGGTCTCTCCTACGAGCAGTACTTC
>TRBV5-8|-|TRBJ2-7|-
CASSLRSVIRGHEQYF
TGTGCCAGCAGCTTGAGGTCGGTCATCCGAGGTCACGAGCAGTACTTC
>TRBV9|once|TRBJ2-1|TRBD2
CASSSGLAGVNSYNEQFF
TGTGCCAGCAGCTCCGGACTAGCGGGAGTTAACTCCTACAATGAGCAGTTCTTC
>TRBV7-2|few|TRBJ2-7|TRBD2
CASSALSSGPYEQYF
TGTGCCAGCAGCGCACTGTCTAGCGGACCCTACGAGCAGTACTTC
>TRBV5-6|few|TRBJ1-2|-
CASLGRGEGYGYTF
TGTGCCAGCCTAGGGAGGGGCGAGGGCTATGGCTACACCTTC
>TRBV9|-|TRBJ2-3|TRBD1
CASSARDRVGDTQYF
TGTGCCAGCAGCGCCCGGGACAGGGTCGGCGATACGCAGTATTTT
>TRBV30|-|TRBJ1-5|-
CAWSVPQVLNQPQHF
TGTGCCTGGAGTGTACCTCAAGTACTCAATCAGCCCCAGCATTTT
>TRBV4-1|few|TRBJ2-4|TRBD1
CASSQVMDRTNKNIQYF
TGCGCCAGCAGCCAGGTTATGGACAGGACGAACAAAAACATTCAGTACTTC
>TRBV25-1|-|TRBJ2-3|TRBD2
CASSESAGGKTQYF
TGTGCCAGCAGTGAATCAGCGGGAGGGAAAACGCAGTATTTT
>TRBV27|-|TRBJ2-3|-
CASSLDSGYPDTQYF
TGTGCCAGCAGTTTGGACTCCGGGTACCCAGATACGCAGTATTTT
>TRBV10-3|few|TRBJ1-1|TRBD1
CAISRTGNTEAFF
TGTGCCATCAGTCGGACAGGGAACACTGAAGCTTTCTTT
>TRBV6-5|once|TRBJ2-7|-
CASSSQGGQYF
TGTGCCAGCAGCTCACAGGGCGGGCAGTACTTC
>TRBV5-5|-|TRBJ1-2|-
CASSPGAGYGYTF
TGTGCCAGCAGCCCAGGGGCGGGCTATGGCTACACCTTC
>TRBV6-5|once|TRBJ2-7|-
CASSYSALGSYEQYF
TGTGCCAGCAGTTACTCTGCCCTCGGCTCCTACGAGCAGTACTTC
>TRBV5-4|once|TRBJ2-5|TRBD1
CASSLGTGEKETQYF
TGTGCCAGCAGCCTGGGGACAGGGGAGAAAGAGACCCAGTACTTC
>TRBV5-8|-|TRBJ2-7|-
CASSLGWTPEQYF
TGTGCCAGCAGCTTGGGGTGGACACCCGAGCAGTACTTC
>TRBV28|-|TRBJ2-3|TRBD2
CASSPSGSGTDTQYF
TGTGCCAGCAGCCCAAGCGGGAGTGGCACAGATACGCAGTATTTT
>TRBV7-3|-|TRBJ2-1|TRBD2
CASSLSGGAINEQFF
TGTGCCAGCAGCCTTAGCGGGGGGGCCATCAATGAGCAGTTCTTC
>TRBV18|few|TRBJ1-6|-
CASSPQNNSPLHF
TGTGCCAGCTCACCTCAGAATAATTCACCCCTCCACTTT
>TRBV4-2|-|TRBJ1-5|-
CASSQEPGGVNQPQHF
TGTGCCAGCAGCCAAGAACCGGGGGGCGTCAATCAGCCCCAGCATTTT
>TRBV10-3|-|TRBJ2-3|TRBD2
CAISGTSGSTDTQYF
TGTGCCATCAGTGGGACTAGCGGGAGCACAGATACGCAGTATTTT
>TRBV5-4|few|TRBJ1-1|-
CASRLGGAIEAFF
TGTGCCAGCAGACTTGGAGGAGCGATTGAAGCTTTCTTT
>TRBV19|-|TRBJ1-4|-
CASSSQGPRNEKLFF
TGTGCCAGTAGTTCACAGGGTCCCCGCAATGAAAAACTGTTTTTT
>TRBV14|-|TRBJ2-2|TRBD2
CASSRRLGTSGRTNTGELFF
TGTGCCAGCAGCCGGCGATTGGGGACTAGCGGGAGAACGAACACCGGGGAGCTGTTTTTT
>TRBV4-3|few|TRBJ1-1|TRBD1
CASSLRTGGTEAFF
TGCGCCAGCAGTCTCAGGACAGGGGGCACTGAAGCTTTCTTT
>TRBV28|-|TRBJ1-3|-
CASSFREGRRNTIYF
TGTGCCAGCAGTTTTAGGGAGGGCAGAAGAAACACCATATATTTT
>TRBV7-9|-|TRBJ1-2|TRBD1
CASSLSNRGLSGGYTF
TGTGCCAGCAGCTTAAGTAACAGGGGATTGTCGGGTGGCTACACCTTC
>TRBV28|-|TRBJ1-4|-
CASSPPTGLGEKLFF
TGTGCCAGCAGTCCTCCTACAGGTCTGGGTGAAAAACTGTTTTTT
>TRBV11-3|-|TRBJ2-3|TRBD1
CASSRQGLRTDTQYF
TGTGCCAGCAGCCGACAGGGTCTTCGCACAGATACGCAGTATTTT
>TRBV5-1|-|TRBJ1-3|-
CASSPGGSGNTIYF
TGCGCCAGCAGCCCGGGAGGCTCTGGAAACACCATATATTTT
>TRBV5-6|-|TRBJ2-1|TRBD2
CASSFLAGAYNEQFF
TGTGCCAGCAGCTTTCTAGCGGGAGCATACAATGAGCAGTTCTTC
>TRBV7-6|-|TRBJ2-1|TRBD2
CASSQTRAGVSNEQFF
TGTGCCAGCAGCCAGACCAGAGCGGGAGTGAGCAATGAGCAGTTCTTC
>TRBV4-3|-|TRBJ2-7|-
CASSQDSRGLSYEQYF
TGCGCCAGCAGCCAAGATTCCAGGGGCCTCTCCTACGAGCAGTACTTC
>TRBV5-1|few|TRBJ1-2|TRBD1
CASSRDRGWGYTF
TGCGCCAGCAGCCGCGACAGGGGGTGGGGCTACACCTTC
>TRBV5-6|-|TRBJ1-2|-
CASSLGRWADTHYGYTF
TGTGCCAGCAGCTTAGGAAGGTGGGCAGACACACACTATGGCTACACCTTC
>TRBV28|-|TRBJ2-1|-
CASMTATNEQFF
TGTGCCAGCATGACTGCTACCAATGAGCAGTTCTTC